This is a list of T cell receptor beta chains from one sample in a study of T cells in Graves' hyperthyroidism and ophthalmopathy. Each CDR3 protein is one row after TCRdb ran MiXCR on the multiplex PCR reads. The data hold nearly 750,000 distinct CDR3 sequences, with about 35% observed a single time. Sequencing used blood. The receptors were gathered from a woman in her 40s with Graves' hyperthyroidism. CDR3s include the opening cysteine and the closing phenylalanine or tryptophan. Each record gives: V gene, J gene, CDR3 protein.

>TRBV29-1|TRBJ1-3
CSVRADGNTIYF
>TRBV13|TRBJ1-3
CASSWGFYGNTIYF
>TRBV12-3/TRBV12-4|TRBJ2-5
CASSWQLGETQYF
>TRBV15|TRBJ1-2
CATSKRGGYTF
>TRBV12-5|TRBJ1-2
CASGLGGSDYGYTF
>TRBV5-1|TRBJ2-7
CASRPDQGLYEQYF
>TRBV5-5|TRBJ2-3
CASSSQGAETDTQYF
>TRBV6-2/TRBV6-3|TRBJ1-5
CASSHDTPQHF
>TRBV20-1|TRBJ2-5
CSLGLAGKETQYF
>TRBV28|TRBJ1-1
CASSLEYGNEAFF
>TRBV7-2|TRBJ2-7
CASSQDLAGVYEQYF
>TRBV10-3|TRBJ2-7
CAISGTNEQYF
>TRBV5-1|TRBJ2-2
CASSFPTGELFF
>TRBV29-1|TRBJ1-5
CSVLWGNQPQHF
>TRBV20-1|TRBJ2-5
CSASKRRTGEKETQYF
>TRBV29-1|TRBJ1-2
CSAGTGGDGYTF
>TRBV12-3/TRBV12-4|TRBJ1-1
CASSLAQGEAFF
>TRBV20-1|TRBJ2-3
CSATGTPGRTDTQYF
>TRBV6-6|TRBJ2-7
CASSRGQGASREQYF
>TRBV5-6|TRBJ2-7
CASSFRQETYEQYF
>TRBV7-2|NA
CASSLALGREQFF
>TRBV7-8|TRBJ2-7
CASSLSGQTTYEQYF
>TRBV20-1|TRBJ1-4
CSASSRGEATNEKLFF